A selection of T cell receptor beta chains follows, all from one sample in a study of T cell responses to AZD1222 COVID-19 vaccine. Sequencing was performed with immunoSEQ multiplex PCR; in TCRdb, only in-frame clones are kept and a portion is missing. The sample shows 70,000 or so clones, around nine tenths of them seen only once. The sample here was peripheral blood, taken on day 0 of AZD1222 vaccination. The source is an adult in good health. CDR3s include the opening cysteine and the closing phenylalanine or tryptophan. The order of the fields is D gene, J gene, clone size, V gene, CDR3 protein, CDR3 DNA. A D gene is named only where the DNA matches it firmly. Rows give clone size only sometimes, using once, few, many, or a class for an expanded clone.

d_gene: NA
j_gene: TRBJ1-1
abundance: NA
v_gene: TRBV10-3
CDR3aa: CAVSPGTTATEAFF
CDR3nt: TGTGCCGTTTCCCCCGGTACAACAGCCACTGAAGCTTTCTTT

d_gene: NA
j_gene: TRBJ1-5
abundance: once
v_gene: TRBV7-8
CDR3aa: CASSLDRTTPQHF
CDR3nt: TGTGCCAGCAGCTTAGACCGGACTACGCCCCAGCATTTT

d_gene: NA
j_gene: TRBJ1-3
abundance: NA
v_gene: TRBV13
CDR3aa: CASSLRTLSGNTIYF
CDR3nt: TGTGCCAGCAGCTTGCGCACCCTCTCTGGAAACACCATATATTTT

d_gene: NA
j_gene: TRBJ1-1
abundance: NA
v_gene: TRBV9
CDR3aa: CASSVGLGGTRDTEAFF
CDR3nt: TGTGCCAGCAGCGTAGGCCTAGGGGGGACTAGGGACACTGAAGCTTTCTTT

d_gene: NA
j_gene: TRBJ2-3
abundance: NA
v_gene: TRBV13
CDR3aa: CASSPTPDTQYF
CDR3nt: TGTGCCAGCAGCCCGACACCAGATACGCAGTATTTT

d_gene: NA
j_gene: TRBJ1-6
abundance: NA
v_gene: TRBV14
CDR3aa: CASSQANSPLHF
CDR3nt: TGTGCCAGCAGCCAAGCTAATTCACCCCTCCACTTT

d_gene: TRBD1
j_gene: TRBJ1-6
abundance: few
v_gene: TRBV28
CDR3aa: CASSPWDRENSPLHF
CDR3nt: TGTGCCAGCAGTCCGTGGGACAGGGAAAATTCACCCCTCCACTTT

d_gene: NA
j_gene: TRBJ2-7
abundance: NA
v_gene: TRBV19
CDR3aa: CASGIRQEQYF
CDR3nt: TGTGCCAGTGGGATTAGACAGGAGCAGTACTTC

d_gene: NA
j_gene: TRBJ2-7
abundance: NA
v_gene: TRBV6-5
CDR3aa: CASSYLGTSPYEQYF
CDR3nt: TGTGCCAGCAGTTACTTAGGGACTTCACCTTACGAGCAGTACTTC

d_gene: NA
j_gene: TRBJ1-4
abundance: NA
v_gene: TRBV19
CDR3aa: CASSIVTAVNEKLFF
CDR3nt: TGTGCCAGTAGTATAGTAACAGCCGTCAATGAAAAACTGTTTTTT

d_gene: NA
j_gene: TRBJ1-2
abundance: NA
v_gene: TRBV2
CDR3aa: CASSEKQGANYGYTF
CDR3nt: TGTGCCAGCAGTGAAAAACAGGGTGCTAACTATGGCTACACCTTC

d_gene: NA
j_gene: TRBJ2-1
abundance: NA
v_gene: TRBV18
CDR3aa: CASSSDGSGEQFF
CDR3nt: TGTGCCAGCTCGTCGGACGGCAGCGGTGAGCAGTTCTTC

d_gene: NA
j_gene: TRBJ1-1
abundance: NA
v_gene: TRBV3-1/TRBV3-2
CDR3aa: CASSQYGVPALF
CDR3nt: TGTGCCAGCAGCCAATATGGTGTCCCAGCCCTCTTT

d_gene: NA
j_gene: TRBJ2-1
abundance: NA
v_gene: TRBV6-2/TRBV6-3
CDR3aa: CASSYPTEGSYNEQFF
CDR3nt: TGTGCCAGCAGTTACCCCACGGAGGGCTCCTACAATGAGCAGTTCTTC

d_gene: TRBD1
j_gene: TRBJ1-4
abundance: NA
v_gene: TRBV5-4
CDR3aa: CASSEDRPVEKLFF
CDR3nt: TGTGCCAGCAGCGAGGACAGGCCCGTTGAAAAACTGTTTTTT

d_gene: NA
j_gene: TRBJ1-2
abundance: NA
v_gene: TRBV6-5
CDR3aa: CATRDTNNYGYTF
CDR3nt: TGTGCCACCCGGGACACCAATAACTATGGCTACACCTTC

d_gene: NA
j_gene: TRBJ1-1
abundance: NA
v_gene: TRBV7-2
CDR3aa: CASSRGGTEAFF
CDR3nt: TGTGCCAGCAGCCGGGGGGGGACTGAAGCTTTCTTT

d_gene: NA
j_gene: TRBJ2-7
abundance: NA
v_gene: TRBV4-2
CDR3aa: CASSQAGGVYEQYF
CDR3nt: TGTGCCAGCAGCCAGGCCGGTGGTGTTTACGAGCAGTACTTC

d_gene: NA
j_gene: TRBJ2-5
abundance: NA
v_gene: TRBV9
CDR3aa: CASSVGPTQETQYF
CDR3nt: TGTGCCAGCAGCGTAGGACCGACTCAAGAGACCCAGTACTTC

d_gene: NA
j_gene: TRBJ2-1
abundance: NA
v_gene: TRBV7-9
CDR3aa: CASSFGPGRKTYNEQFF
CDR3nt: TGTGCCAGCAGCTTTGGTCCAGGGCGGAAAACCTACAATGAGCAGTTCTTC

d_gene: NA
j_gene: TRBJ2-5
abundance: NA
v_gene: TRBV12-5
CDR3aa: CASGPRQETQYF
CDR3nt: TGTGCTAGTGGCCCCCGACAAGAGACCCAGTACTTC

d_gene: NA
j_gene: TRBJ1-2
abundance: NA
v_gene: TRBV4-1
CDR3aa: CASSQDVRGNYGYTF
CDR3nt: TGCGCCAGCAGCCAAGATGTCCGTGGAAACTATGGCTACACCTTC

d_gene: NA
j_gene: TRBJ2-3
abundance: NA
v_gene: TRBV18
CDR3aa: CASSPLRTAATDTQYF
CDR3nt: TGTGCCAGCTCACCCCTTCGGACAGCGGCGACAGATACGCAGTATTTT